This T cell receptor beta chain was observed in a study of cytomegalovirus exposure and HLA in healthy donors. V lost 5 bases, J lost 7 bases, and 13 bases lay in between. The CDR3 length is 13 residues. Per the germline V gene, CDR1 is MNHEY and CDR2 is SMNVEV (reference sequence). 60 Vbeta and 13 Jbeta primers were used in PCR. TCRdb's copy holds only in-frame clones and misses some; the assay was immunoSEQ multiplex PCR. The table shows some 130,000 clones, with 75% to 90% occurring only once. The receptor's source is a woman aged 45-65 years in good health and CMV-seropositive. The sample consisted of PBMCs. V gene TRBV27 combines with J gene TRBJ2-3; possibly TRBD1 for D (5 bases). The CDR3 bases are TGTGCCAGCAGTCCCGAGACAGAGAATACGCAGTATTTT. Residues: CASSPETENTQYF.